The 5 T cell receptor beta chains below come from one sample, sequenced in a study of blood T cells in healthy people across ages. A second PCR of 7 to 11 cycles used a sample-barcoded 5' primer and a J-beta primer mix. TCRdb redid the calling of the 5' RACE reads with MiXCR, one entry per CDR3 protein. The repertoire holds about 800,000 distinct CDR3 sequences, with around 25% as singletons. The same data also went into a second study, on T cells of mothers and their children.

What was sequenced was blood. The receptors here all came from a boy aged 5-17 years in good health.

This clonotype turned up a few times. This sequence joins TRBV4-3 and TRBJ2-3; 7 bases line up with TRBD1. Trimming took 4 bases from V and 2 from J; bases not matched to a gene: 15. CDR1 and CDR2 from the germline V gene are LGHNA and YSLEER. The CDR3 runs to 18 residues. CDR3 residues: CASSRDRGLGQITDTQYF. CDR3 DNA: TGCGCCAGCAGCCGAGACCGAGGGTTGGGACAGATCACAGATACGCAGTATTTT.

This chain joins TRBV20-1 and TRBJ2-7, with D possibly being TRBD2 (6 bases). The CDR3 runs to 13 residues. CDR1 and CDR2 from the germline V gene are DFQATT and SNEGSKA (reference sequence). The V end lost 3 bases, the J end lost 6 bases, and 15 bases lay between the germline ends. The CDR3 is CSARRRDHVEQYF. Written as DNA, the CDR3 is TGCAGTGCTAGGAGGCGGGACCACGTCGAGCAGTACTTC.

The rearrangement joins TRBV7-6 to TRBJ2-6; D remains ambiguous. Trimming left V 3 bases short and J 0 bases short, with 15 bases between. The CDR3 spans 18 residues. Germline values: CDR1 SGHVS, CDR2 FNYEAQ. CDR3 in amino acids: CASSLAVGLLSGANVLTF. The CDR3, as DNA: TGTGCCAGCAGCTTGGCAGTTGGCCTACTCTCTGGGGCCAACGTCCTGACTTTC.

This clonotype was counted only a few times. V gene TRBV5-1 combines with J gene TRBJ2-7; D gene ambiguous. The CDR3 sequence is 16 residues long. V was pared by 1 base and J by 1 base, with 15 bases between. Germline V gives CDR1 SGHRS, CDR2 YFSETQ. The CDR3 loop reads CASSLPAADGSYEQYF. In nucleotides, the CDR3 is TGCGCCAGCAGCTTGCCCGCCGCGGACGGGTCCTACGAGCAGTACTTC.

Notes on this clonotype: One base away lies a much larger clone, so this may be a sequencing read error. CDR3 amino acids: CSARVSGRLQGTQYF. The CDR3 nucleotides read TGCAGTGCTAGAGTTTCCGGGAGGCTCCAAGGGACCCAGTACTTC. J is TRBJ2-5 and V is TRBV20-1; 7 bases map to TRBD2. Per the germline V gene, CDR1 is DFQATT and CDR2 is SNEGSKA (reference sequence). The CDR3 loop spans 15 amino acids.